This TCR beta chain originates from a study of long-term antiretroviral therapy in people with HIV. Germline values: CDR1 SGHRS, CDR2 YFSETQ. The V segment lost 0 bases and the J segment 4 bases; nucleotides outside the gene matches: 0. The CDR3 consists of 14 residues. At least two post-ART and at least one pre-ART PBMC sample were available for each donor. In the United States, treatment was given to all participants with HIV. As to this clone: The antigen is undetermined.

The assay, immunoSEQ v3.0, was run at survey level. The method was immunoSEQ multiplex PCR; TCRdb's version includes in-frame clones alone and lacks a portion of them. The sample contains about 20,000 clones, roughly 83% of which appear only once. The study, taken as a whole, reports: Post-ART diversity increased but stayed below transplant donor controls. Blood obtained between the mid-2000s and the late 2010s may reflect older ART regimens.

The sample here was unsorted PBMCs, taken 1.2 years after starting antiretroviral therapy. The receptor's source is a woman aged 40 to 49 with HIV. This rearrangement joins TRBV5-1 to TRBJ2-2; 7 positions agree with TRBD1. CDR3 residues: CASSLGQGTGELFF. The CDR3 DNA follows: TGCGCCAGCAGCTTGGGACAGGGCACCGGGGAGCTGTTTTTT. Looking up the rest from reference TRBV5-1 and TRBJ2-2 gives the full variable domain: KAGVTQTPRYLIKTRGQQVTLSCSPISGHRSVSWYQQTPGQGLQFLFEYFSETQRNKGNFPGRFSGRQFSNSRSEMNVSTLELGDSALYLCASSLGQGTGELFFGEGSRLTVL.